This entry concerns a single T cell receptor (beta chain). The antigen is undetermined. The data originate from a study of shared clonotypes between healthy human individuals. Broader study findings: How much donors shared clonotypes was expected to be affected by sequencing depth.

Using ten immunoSEQ deep assay plates, investigators sequenced unsorted PBMC DNA. Using immunoSEQ multiplex PCR, the repertoire was profiled, and TCRdb retains in-frame clones only, with some absent. The sample has about 490,000 clones, about 79% seen once. The receptor's source is a middle-aged woman in good health. Some clones in this sample may be carry-over from other donors' samples. Material for sequencing was PBMCs.

CDR3 coding DNA: TGCGCCAGCAGCTTGGAAGGTAGGGGAGAGGAAAAACTGTTTTTT. It is translated as CASSLEGRGEEKLFF. The chain carries TRBV5-1 and TRBJ1-4, with a weak D call TRBD1 (5 bases). The V gene lost 0 bases and the J gene lost 8 bases, with 14 bases spanning the gap. The CDR3 sequence is 15 residues long. The germline CDR1 and CDR2 sequences are SGHRS and YFSETQ.